This T cell receptor (beta chain) was identified in a study of brain metastases from non-small cell lung cancer. Germline V CDR1 and CDR2: SGHTA, FQGNSA. This CDR3 contains 16 residues. Losses at the gene ends were 5 bases for V and 0 bases for J; bases not matched to a gene: 7. Study results and caveats: T-cell infiltration was lower in brain metastases than primaries (P < 0.001). Metastases had sparse T cells but largely shared repertoires with primaries. Expanded T-cell clones appeared in roughly 70% of brain metastases over primaries.

Generated by immunoSEQ multiplex PCR, the TCRdb table keeps only in-frame clones and is missing some. The sample includes roughly 3,000 clones, around 79% seen only once; the top ten take approximately 7.5%. Notes on this clone: The antigen remains unidentified.

Sequenced material: primary lung tumor tissue. The chain carries TRBV7-2 and TRBJ2-3; 8 positions match TRBD2. The clonotype comes from a donor aged 40 or over with non-small cell lung cancer. The CDR3 sequence is CASSRRAGESTDTQYF. In DNA, the CDR3 is TGTGCCAGCAGCCGTAGAGCGGGGGAAAGCACAGATACGCAGTATTTT.